A selection of T cell receptor beta chains follows, all from one sample in a study of T cell repertoires in cytomegalovirus infection. What these receptors recognize is not known. TCRdb itself ran the reads through MiXCR, one entry per CDR3 protein. The sample holds a few hundred thousand distinct CDR3 sequences; 25% to 30% are singletons and the top ten take around 18%. This material consisted of cultured PBMCs, taken from culture after CMV antigen stimulation. All receptors derive from a human donor in good health (CMV status not recorded). Some clones in this sample may be carry-over from other donors' samples. The CDR3 runs from the conserved cysteine through the conserved F or W. A D gene is named only where the DNA matches it firmly. Clone sizes are given selectively: once, few, many, or a class where the clone is expanded.

CDR3aa: CSARDWRGAYNEQFF
CDR3nt: TGCAGTGCTAGAGATTGGCGCGGGGCCTACAATGAGCAGTTCTTC
j_gene: TRBJ2-1
abundance: few
d_gene: -
v_gene: TRBV20-1

CDR3aa: CASSQGDAGGLYNEQFF
CDR3nt: TGCGCCAGCAGCCAAGGAGACGCGGGAGGGCTATACAATGAGCAGTTCTTC
j_gene: TRBJ2-1
abundance: few
d_gene: TRBD2
v_gene: TRBV4-1

CDR3aa: CASSRGTDSSYNEQFF
CDR3nt: TGTGCCAGCAGCCGTGGGACTGACAGCTCCTACAATGAGCAGTTCTTC
j_gene: TRBJ2-1
abundance: few
d_gene: -
v_gene: TRBV3-1

CDR3aa: CASSYRVTGGESYNEQFF
CDR3nt: TGTGCCAGCAGTTACCGTGTGACAGGGGGCGAATCCTACAATGAGCAGTTCTTC
j_gene: TRBJ2-1
abundance: few
d_gene: TRBD1
v_gene: TRBV6-2/TRBV6-3

CDR3aa: CASSYLQGGVEAFF
CDR3nt: TGTGCCAGCAGTTACTTGCAGGGTGGGGTGGAAGCTTTCTTT
j_gene: TRBJ1-1
abundance: -
d_gene: -
v_gene: TRBV6-5

CDR3aa: CASIPLGGTDTQYF
CDR3nt: TGTGCCAGCATCCCTTTGGGGGGCACAGATACGCAGTATTTT
j_gene: TRBJ2-3
abundance: -
d_gene: -
v_gene: TRBV6-2/TRBV6-3

CDR3aa: CASSLEVAGGELFF
CDR3nt: TGTGCCAGCAGCTTAGAGGTCGCGGGCGGGGAGCTGTTTTTT
j_gene: TRBJ2-2
abundance: -
d_gene: -
v_gene: TRBV11-3

CDR3aa: CASHSPSLGGKGYTF
CDR3nt: TGTGCCAGCCATTCTCCATCGTTAGGGGGGAAAGGCTACACCTTC
j_gene: TRBJ1-2
abundance: few
d_gene: -
v_gene: TRBV7-9

CDR3aa: CSARRLPSTGSTQDTQYF
CDR3nt: TGCAGTGCTAGGCGACTACCATCGACAGGGAGCACACAGGATACGCAGTATTTT
j_gene: TRBJ2-3
abundance: medium-sized
d_gene: TRBD1
v_gene: TRBV20-1

CDR3aa: CAIGEGLGANVLTF
CDR3nt: TGTGCCATCGGTGAGGGACTGGGGGCCAACGTCCTGACTTTC
j_gene: TRBJ2-6
abundance: -
d_gene: -
v_gene: TRBV10-3

CDR3aa: CASSPSAGQIYEQYF
CDR3nt: TGTGCCAGCAGTCCGTCCGCGGGACAAATCTACGAGCAGTACTTC
j_gene: TRBJ2-7
abundance: few
d_gene: -
v_gene: TRBV12-3/TRBV12-4

CDR3aa: CASSPRQGGNTIYF
CDR3nt: TGTGCCAGCAGTCCCCGACAGGGCGGAAACACCATATATTTT
j_gene: TRBJ1-3
abundance: -
d_gene: TRBD1
v_gene: TRBV28

CDR3aa: CASGGGGEQFF
CDR3nt: TGTGCCAGCGGCGGGGGAGGTGAGCAGTTCTTC
j_gene: TRBJ2-1
abundance: -
d_gene: TRBD2
v_gene: TRBV12-3/TRBV12-4

CDR3aa: CASSEGQVTGELFF
CDR3nt: TGTGCCAGCAGTGAGGGACAGGTCACCGGGGAGCTGTTTTTT
j_gene: TRBJ2-2
abundance: few
d_gene: TRBD1
v_gene: TRBV6-1

CDR3aa: CASSPRTGWNYGYTF
CDR3nt: TGTGCCAGCAGCCCTCGGACAGGTTGGAACTATGGCTACACCTTC
j_gene: TRBJ1-2
abundance: -
d_gene: TRBD1
v_gene: TRBV7-2

CDR3aa: CASGTSGGNNEQFF
CDR3nt: TGTGCCAGCGGGACTAGCGGGGGGAACAATGAGCAGTTCTTC
j_gene: TRBJ2-1
abundance: -
d_gene: TRBD2
v_gene: TRBV9

CDR3aa: CASSIVQGSTEAFF
CDR3nt: TGTGCCAGTAGTATAGTGCAGGGAAGCACTGAAGCTTTCTTT
j_gene: TRBJ1-1
abundance: many
d_gene: -
v_gene: TRBV19

CDR3aa: CASSFRRSSYNEQFF
CDR3nt: TGTGCCAGCAGTTTTCGGCGGAGCTCCTACAATGAGCAGTTCTTC
j_gene: TRBJ2-1
abundance: -
d_gene: -
v_gene: TRBV27

CDR3aa: CASSRLAGVRGTDTQYF
CDR3nt: TGTGCCAGTAGTAGACTAGCGGGGGTGCGGGGCACAGATACGCAGTATTTT
j_gene: TRBJ2-3
abundance: many
d_gene: TRBD2
v_gene: TRBV19

CDR3aa: CASSYNIWDRQFF
CDR3nt: TGTGCCAGCAGTTACAATATCTGGGACAGGCAGTTCTTC
j_gene: TRBJ2-1
abundance: few
d_gene: TRBD1
v_gene: TRBV6-5

CDR3aa: CANVQGAANEKLFF
CDR3nt: TGTGCCAATGTTCAGGGCGCAGCTAATGAAAAACTGTTTTTT
j_gene: TRBJ1-4
abundance: few
d_gene: -
v_gene: TRBV11-3

CDR3aa: CAISPGTGRYEQYF
CDR3nt: TGTGCCATCAGCCCCGGGACAGGGAGGTACGAGCAGTACTTC
j_gene: TRBJ2-7
abundance: -
d_gene: TRBD1
v_gene: TRBV10-3

CDR3aa: CASSSPKVGITDTQYF
CDR3nt: TGTGCCAGCAGTTCCCCCAAAGTGGGAATCACAGATACGCAGTATTTT
j_gene: TRBJ2-3
abundance: -
d_gene: -
v_gene: TRBV27

CDR3aa: CAISAAGLRRGDTQYF
CDR3nt: TGTGCCATCAGTGCGGCGGGGTTACGGAGGGGAGATACGCAGTATTTT
j_gene: TRBJ2-3
abundance: -
d_gene: -
v_gene: TRBV10-3

CDR3aa: CASSALASTGTQYF
CDR3nt: TGTGCCAGCAGCGCACTAGCGTCTACCGGGACGCAGTATTTT
j_gene: TRBJ2-3
abundance: -
d_gene: TRBD2
v_gene: TRBV7-2

CDR3aa: CASSFYGVANEKLFF
CDR3nt: TGTGCCAGCAGTTTCTACGGGGTGGCTAATGAAAAACTGTTTTTT
j_gene: TRBJ1-4
abundance: -
d_gene: -
v_gene: TRBV27

CDR3aa: CASCGGRREKLFF
CDR3nt: TGTGCCAGCTGCGGGGGTCGGCGGGAAAAACTGTTTTTT
j_gene: TRBJ1-4
abundance: -
d_gene: -
v_gene: TRBV2

CDR3aa: CSARVPGRHWSQETQYF
CDR3nt: TGCAGTGCTAGAGTACCGGGAAGGCACTGGAGCCAAGAGACCCAGTACTTC
j_gene: TRBJ2-5
abundance: once
d_gene: -
v_gene: TRBV20-1

CDR3aa: CASSLEGAVSYNEQFF
CDR3nt: TGTGCCAGCAGCTTAGAGGGAGCGGTCTCCTACAATGAGCAGTTCTTC
j_gene: TRBJ2-1
abundance: few
d_gene: -
v_gene: TRBV7-2

CDR3aa: CASSAQGSEKLFF
CDR3nt: TGTGCCAGCAGTGCCCAGGGAAGTGAAAAACTGTTTTTT
j_gene: TRBJ1-4
abundance: -
d_gene: -
v_gene: TRBV2

CDR3aa: CASSFGMQSSYEQYF
CDR3nt: TGCGCCAGCAGCTTCGGCATGCAAAGCTCCTACGAGCAGTACTTC
j_gene: TRBJ2-7
abundance: -
d_gene: -
v_gene: TRBV5-1

CDR3aa: CASSGDLLGNEQFF
CDR3nt: TGTGCCAGCAGCGGGGACCTATTGGGCAATGAGCAGTTCTTC
j_gene: TRBJ2-1
abundance: few
d_gene: -
v_gene: TRBV6-5

CDR3aa: CASSYSRLSETQYF
CDR3nt: TGTGCCAGCAGTTACTCGCGCCTAAGTGAGACCCAGTACTTC
j_gene: TRBJ2-5
abundance: -
d_gene: -
v_gene: TRBV6-5

CDR3aa: CASSRTSGSKTQYF
CDR3nt: TGTGCCAGCAGCCGGACTAGCGGGAGCAAGACCCAGTACTTC
j_gene: TRBJ2-5
abundance: -
d_gene: TRBD2
v_gene: TRBV28

CDR3aa: CASSLAQGVGYTF
CDR3nt: TGTGCCAGCAGCTTAGCTCAAGGGGTTGGCTACACCTTC
j_gene: TRBJ1-2
abundance: -
d_gene: -
v_gene: TRBV7-2

CDR3aa: CASSNEETQYF
CDR3nt: TGCGCCAGCAGCAACGAAGAGACCCAGTACTTC
j_gene: TRBJ2-5
abundance: few
d_gene: -
v_gene: TRBV5-1

CDR3aa: CASRSRRGILLWDTQYF
CDR3nt: TGTGCCAGCAGAAGCCGCCGCGGAATTTTACTATGGGATACGCAGTATTTT
j_gene: TRBJ2-3
abundance: few
d_gene: -
v_gene: TRBV28

CDR3aa: CASSYSRTSTEAFF
CDR3nt: TGTGCCAGCAGTTACTCGAGGACTTCGACTGAAGCTTTCTTT
j_gene: TRBJ1-1
abundance: few
d_gene: -
v_gene: TRBV6-6

CDR3aa: CASTPGRGTDTQYF
CDR3nt: TGCGCCAGCACCCCCGGTCGGGGGACAGATACGCAGTATTTT
j_gene: TRBJ2-3
abundance: many
d_gene: -
v_gene: TRBV5-1

CDR3aa: CASSLLGGNTGELFF
CDR3nt: TGTGCCAGCAGCTTACTGGGGGGGAACACCGGGGAGCTGTTTTTT
j_gene: TRBJ2-2
abundance: few
d_gene: -
v_gene: TRBV7-3

CDR3aa: CASSEVAGERTDTQYF
CDR3nt: TGTGCCAGCAGTGAAGTTGCGGGAGAGAGAACAGATACGCAGTATTTT
j_gene: TRBJ2-3
abundance: -
d_gene: TRBD2
v_gene: TRBV6-1

CDR3aa: CASSLSGTNEKLFF
CDR3nt: TGTGCCAGCAGCTTAAGTGGGACTAATGAAAAACTGTTTTTT
j_gene: TRBJ1-4
abundance: many
d_gene: -
v_gene: TRBV7-9

CDR3aa: CASSQDTAALELFF
CDR3nt: TGTGCCAGCAGCCAAGATACGGCGGCCCTCGAACTGTTTTTT
j_gene: TRBJ1-4
abundance: -
d_gene: -
v_gene: TRBV3-1

CDR3aa: CASSPLGIEQFF
CDR3nt: TGTGCCAGCAGCCCTCTGGGGATTGAGCAGTTCTTC
j_gene: TRBJ2-1
abundance: -
d_gene: -
v_gene: TRBV7-2

CDR3aa: CASSADRVANYGYTF
CDR3nt: TGTGCCAGCAGCGCCGACAGGGTGGCGAACTATGGCTACACCTTC
j_gene: TRBJ1-2
abundance: -
d_gene: TRBD1
v_gene: TRBV2

CDR3aa: CATSDGQGFFGELFF
CDR3nt: TGTGCCACCAGTGATGGCCAGGGATTTTTCGGGGAGCTGTTTTTT
j_gene: TRBJ2-2
abundance: -
d_gene: -
v_gene: TRBV24-1

CDR3aa: CASSLTRRAEAFF
CDR3nt: TGTGCCAGCAGCTTAACGAGAAGGGCTGAAGCTTTCTTT
j_gene: TRBJ1-1
abundance: -
d_gene: -
v_gene: TRBV7-3

CDR3aa: CAISEPKMDSLNTEAFF
CDR3nt: TGTGCCATCAGTGAGCCAAAAATGGACAGCCTGAACACTGAAGCTTTCTTT
j_gene: TRBJ1-1
abundance: few
d_gene: -
v_gene: TRBV10-3

CDR3aa: CASSPQLSRQYSGNTIYF
CDR3nt: TGTGCCAGCAGTCCCCAATTGTCCAGGCAATACTCTGGAAACACCATATATTTT
j_gene: TRBJ1-3
abundance: -
d_gene: -
v_gene: TRBV28

CDR3aa: CASSLYSGGTSNQPQHF
CDR3nt: TGTGCCAGCAGTTTATATTCCGGGGGCACTAGCAATCAGCCCCAGCATTTT
j_gene: TRBJ1-5
abundance: few
d_gene: -
v_gene: TRBV12-3/TRBV12-4

CDR3aa: CASSPTGSGEQYF
CDR3nt: TGTGCCAGCAGCCCGACAGGGTCCGGGGAGCAGTACTTC
j_gene: TRBJ2-7
abundance: -
d_gene: TRBD1
v_gene: TRBV6-5

CDR3aa: CASSESYLTEDTGELFF
CDR3nt: TGTGCCAGCAGTGAAAGCTATTTAACAGAGGACACCGGGGAGCTGTTTTTT
j_gene: TRBJ2-2
abundance: -
d_gene: -
v_gene: TRBV28

CDR3aa: CASSLSPGTSRTGELFF
CDR3nt: TGTGCCAGCAGCTTATCCCCCGGGACTAGCCGTACCGGGGAGCTGTTTTTT
j_gene: TRBJ2-2
abundance: many
d_gene: TRBD2
v_gene: TRBV12-3/TRBV12-4

CDR3aa: CATSPREGSLPLHF
CDR3nt: TGTGCCACCTCCCCTCGGGAGGGGTCGCTTCCCCTCCACTTT
j_gene: TRBJ1-6
abundance: -
d_gene: -
v_gene: TRBV6-8

CDR3aa: CSAATGGGSNQPQHF
CDR3nt: TGCAGTGCTGCAACAGGGGGCGGTAGCAATCAGCCCCAGCATTTT
j_gene: TRBJ1-5
abundance: -
d_gene: TRBD1
v_gene: TRBV20-1

CDR3aa: CASSLASSGGSTDTQYF
CDR3nt: TGTGCCAGCAGCTTAGCTTCTAGCGGGGGTAGCACAGATACGCAGTATTTT
j_gene: TRBJ2-3
abundance: many
d_gene: TRBD2
v_gene: TRBV7-8

CDR3aa: CASSLTGTGINQPQHF
CDR3nt: TGTGCCAGCAGCCTAACCGGGACAGGGATCAATCAGCCCCAGCATTTT
j_gene: TRBJ1-5
abundance: few
d_gene: TRBD1
v_gene: TRBV12-3/TRBV12-4

CDR3aa: CASSSPISRSYNEQFF
CDR3nt: TGTGCCAGCAGCTCTCCCATCAGTCGCTCCTACAATGAGCAGTTCTTC
j_gene: TRBJ2-1
abundance: -
d_gene: -
v_gene: TRBV12-3/TRBV12-4

CDR3aa: CASNRQTNYNEQFF
CDR3nt: TGTGCCAGCAATCGACAGACAAATTACAATGAGCAGTTCTTC
j_gene: TRBJ2-1
abundance: many
d_gene: -
v_gene: TRBV6-1